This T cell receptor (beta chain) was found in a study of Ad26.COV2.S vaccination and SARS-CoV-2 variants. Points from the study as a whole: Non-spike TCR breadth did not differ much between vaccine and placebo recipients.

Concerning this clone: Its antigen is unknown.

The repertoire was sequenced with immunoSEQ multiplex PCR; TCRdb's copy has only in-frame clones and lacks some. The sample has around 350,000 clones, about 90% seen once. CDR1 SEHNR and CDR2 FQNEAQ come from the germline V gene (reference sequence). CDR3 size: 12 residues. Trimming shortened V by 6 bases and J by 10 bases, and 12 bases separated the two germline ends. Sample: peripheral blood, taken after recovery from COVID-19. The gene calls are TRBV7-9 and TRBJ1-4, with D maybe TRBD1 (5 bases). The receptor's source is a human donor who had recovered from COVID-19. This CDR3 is CASSSGHSKLFF. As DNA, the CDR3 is TGTGCCAGCAGTTCCGGACACTCAAAACTGTTTTTT.